This T cell receptor (beta chain) was observed in a study of a mutant IDH1 vaccine in newly diagnosed glioma. On this clone: What it binds is not known.

This table comes from immunoSEQ multiplex PCR, and its TCRdb copy is limited to in-frame clones, with some not included. In the table there are about 21,000 clones, about nine tenths of which are singletons. Time point: week 11, during vaccination. Alongside topical imiquimod, each dose of vaccine comprised 300 ug of mutant IDH1 20-mer peptide. V lost 0 bases, J lost 0 bases, and 5 bases lay in between. There are 14 residues in the CDR3. Germline V lookup: CDR1 SGDLS, CDR2 YYNGEE. The material sequenced was PBMCs, taken from a glioma patient whose treatment included an IDH1 peptide vaccine. This receptor was identified in a woman between 40 and 55 years old with glioma. The V and J genes are TRBV9 and TRBJ2-3; D gene unclear. CDR3 region: CASSVEASTDTQYF. CDR3 DNA sequence: TGTGCCAGCAGCGTAGAAGCTAGCACAGATACGCAGTATTTT.